One and the same sample provided the 5 T cell receptor beta chains below, sequenced in a study of blood T cell repertoires in COVID-19. The assay was immunoSEQ multiplex PCR, and TCRdb's table has in-frame clones only and misses some. The sample has more than 85,000 clones; around 90% are singletons. Sequenced: peripheral blood. The receptor set was obtained from a man between 18 and 29 years old with acute or convalescent COVID-19.

The chain carries TRBV19 and TRBJ2-7; D is possibly TRBD2 (6 bases). The V gene lost 3 bases and the J gene lost 0 bases, with 15 bases spanning the gap. Germline assignment: CDR1 LNHDA and CDR2 SQIVND (reference sequence). The CDR3 spans 16 residues. As DNA, the CDR3 is TGTGCCAGTAGTATGAGTCGGGGGATCCCCTCCTACGAGCAGTACTTC. Amino acids: CASSMSRGIPSYEQYF.

This chain joins TRBV27 and TRBJ1-2; D call uncertain. Trimming cost V 4 bases and J 4 bases, with 16 bases left between them. The CDR3 sequence is 15 residues long. Per the germline V gene, CDR1 is MNHEY and CDR2 is SMNVEV (reference sequence). CDR3 region: CASSSPPTSLYGYTF. CDR3 coding DNA: TGTGCCAGCAGTTCCCCTCCCACCTCACTCTATGGCTACACCTTC.

This chain connects TRBV6-6 to TRBJ1-5, with D tentatively TRBD1 (5 bases). The germline V gene has CDR1 MNHNY and CDR2 SVGAGI (reference sequence). The V gene lost 8 bases and the J gene lost 2 bases, with 10 bases spanning the gap. The CDR3 length is 13 residues. The CDR3 loop is CASQGYGNQPQHF. CDR3 nucleotides: TGTGCCAGCCAGGGCTATGGCAATCAGCCCCAGCATTTT.

The chain links TRBV6-5 to TRBJ2-1, with 14 nucleotides matching TRBD2. V gave up 6 bases and J gave up 7 bases; unmatched junction bases: 5. Germline V gene lookup returns CDR1 MNHEY and CDR2 SVGAGI. This CDR3 spans 15 amino acids. CDR3 sequence: CASSGLAGGRNEQFF. DNA for the CDR3: TGTGCCAGCAGCGGACTAGCGGGAGGCCGGAATGAGCAGTTCTTC.

The chain links TRBV19 to TRBJ2-3, with 9 bases aligning to TRBD2. The CDR3 spans 14 residues. Germline CDR1 and CDR2: LNHDA and SQIVND (reference sequence). V lost 5 bases, J lost 5 bases, and 5 bases stayed unmatched. CDR3 amino acids: CASSSSGDIDTQYF. In DNA, the CDR3 is TGTGCCAGTAGTTCTAGCGGGGATATAGATACGCAGTATTTT. Using reference TRBV19 and TRBJ2-3 for the parts outside the CDR3, the full variable domain is DGGITQSPKYLFRKEGQNVTLSCEQNLNHDAMYWYRQDPGQGLRLIYYSQIVNDFQKGDIAEGYSVSREKKESFPLTVTSAQKNPTAFYLCASSSSGDIDTQYFGPGTRLTVL.